This T cell receptor (beta chain) is drawn from a study of T cell repertoires in cytomegalovirus infection. Study-wide context: In the study, CMV epitopes included recently identified HLA-C-restricted and well-studied HLA-B-restricted ones.

TCRdb re-called the reads with MiXCR, one entry per CDR3 protein. The top ten clones hold around 48% of a sample with some 500,000 distinct CDR3 sequences, over 35% of them seen once. This CDR3 is built from 15 residues. V was clipped by 6 bases and J by 0 bases, with 12 bases between them. Looked up from germline, CDR1 is SGHTA and CDR2 is FQGNSA. This clonotype was observed a few times. Its target is unknown. Here the sequenced sample was cultured PBMCs, taken from culture after CMV antigen stimulation. V is TRBV7-2 and J is TRBJ2-1; D possibly corresponds to TRBD1 (5 bases). The TCR originated in a human donor in good health (CMV status not recorded). Some clones in this sample may be carry-over from other donors' samples. The CDR3 region has the DNA TGTGCCAGCAGAAAAGGGGTCGGCTCCTACAATGAGCAGTTCTTC. It translates to CASRKGVGSYNEQFF.